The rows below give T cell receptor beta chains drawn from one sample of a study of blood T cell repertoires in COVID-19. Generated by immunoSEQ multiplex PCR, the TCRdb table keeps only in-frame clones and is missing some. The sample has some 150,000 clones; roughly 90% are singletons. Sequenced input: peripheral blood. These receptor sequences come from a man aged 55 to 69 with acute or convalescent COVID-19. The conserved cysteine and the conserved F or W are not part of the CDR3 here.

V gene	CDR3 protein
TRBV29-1	SVEDFDRSNTEAF
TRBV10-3	AISAEGRANEKLF
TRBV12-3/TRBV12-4	ASGLRGGSGYT
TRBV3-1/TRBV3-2	ASSPYNSGGASDTQY
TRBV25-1	ASQGLYNSPLH
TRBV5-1	ASSAGTGEQPQH
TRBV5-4	ASSLDRTSSEQY
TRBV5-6	ASSLFTGQGEQY
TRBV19	ASSTDRINQPQH
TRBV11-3	ASSLDGQGGDT
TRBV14	ASSQVGVQGGHEQY
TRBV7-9	ASSSQREAYNSPLH
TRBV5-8	ASSLGTGAGNTIY
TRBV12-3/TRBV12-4	ASSPRRRAF
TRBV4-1	ASSQVSSGGASYEQY
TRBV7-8	ASSLQGLWNQPQH
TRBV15	ATQRRGEQY
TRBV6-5	ASSSGVSGELF
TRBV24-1	ATSDPRTGGESQPQH
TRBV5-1	ASSSRTGKEETQY
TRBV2	ASTLAGTPTDTQY
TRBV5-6	ASSLTSGGRETQY
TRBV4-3	ASSRGTGGRGNSPLH
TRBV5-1	ASSLVFRDRGPGELF
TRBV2	ASSGNRGNEKLF
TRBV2	ASSQDRGRQPQH
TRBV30	AWSARGTGELF
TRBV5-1	ASSLAGTGNTEAF